This is a list of T cell receptor beta chains from one sample in a study of cytomegalovirus exposure and HLA in healthy donors. Some clones are missing from TCRdb's copy, which holds only in-frame ones; the method was immunoSEQ multiplex PCR. The sample carries 82,000 or so clones, roughly 96% recorded once. Specimen: PBMCs. These receptors were taken from a woman in her late teens or twenties in good health and CMV-seronegative. Each CDR3 is given with its conserved first and last residue. Fields, in order: D gene, J gene, clone size, V gene, CDR3 protein, CDR3 DNA. D genes are given only for firm matches. Only some rows state a clone size, as once, few, many or a class for expanded clones.

d_call: TRBD2
j_call: TRBJ2-1
clone_size: -
v_call: TRBV27
cdr3_aa: CASSYLKGLVVQNEQFF
cdr3_nt: TGTGCCAGCAGTTACCTGAAGGGACTAGTGGTGCAGAATGAGCAGTTCTTC

d_call: TRBD1
j_call: TRBJ2-7
clone_size: -
v_call: TRBV28
cdr3_aa: CASSPGTGFYEQYF
cdr3_nt: TGTGCCAGCAGCCCAGGGACAGGGTTTTACGAGCAGTACTTC

d_call: -
j_call: TRBJ2-5
clone_size: -
v_call: TRBV5-4
cdr3_aa: CASSPNNRGYQETQYF
cdr3_nt: TGTGCCAGCAGCCCCAATAACCGGGGGTACCAAGAGACCCAGTACTTC

d_call: TRBD1
j_call: TRBJ1-1
clone_size: few
v_call: TRBV6-5
cdr3_aa: CASSYTGTGRAFF
cdr3_nt: TGTGCCAGCAGTTACACCGGGACAGGGAGAGCTTTCTTT

d_call: TRBD1
j_call: TRBJ1-5
clone_size: -
v_call: TRBV6-6
cdr3_aa: CASSKQGARSNQPQHF
cdr3_nt: TGTGCCAGCAGTAAACAGGGGGCGCGTAGCAATCAGCCCCAGCATTTT

d_call: -
j_call: TRBJ2-2
clone_size: -
v_call: TRBV9
cdr3_aa: CASSFQPGPGELFF
cdr3_nt: TGTGCCAGCAGCTTTCAGCCAGGGCCCGGGGAGCTGTTTTTT

d_call: -
j_call: TRBJ1-2
clone_size: -
v_call: TRBV6-5
cdr3_aa: CASTHRRGGYTF
cdr3_nt: TGTGCCAGCACTCACAGGCGGGGAGGCTACACCTTC

d_call: TRBD2
j_call: TRBJ2-3
clone_size: -
v_call: TRBV28
cdr3_aa: CASSSLTSGTPTDTQYF
cdr3_nt: TGTGCCAGCAGTTCCCTGACTAGCGGGACCCCCACAGATACGCAGTATTTT

d_call: TRBD2
j_call: TRBJ2-3
clone_size: -
v_call: TRBV29-1
cdr3_aa: CSSLGGLAGTDTQYF
cdr3_nt: TGCAGCTCTCTGGGGGGGCTAGCGGGAACAGATACGCAGTATTTT

d_call: -
j_call: TRBJ2-7
clone_size: -
v_call: TRBV25-1
cdr3_aa: CASSEGLLSSYEQYF
cdr3_nt: TGTGCCAGCAGTGAAGGACTCTTGAGCTCCTACGAGCAGTACTTC

d_call: -
j_call: TRBJ1-2
clone_size: -
v_call: TRBV5-4
cdr3_aa: CASSSQGIRYGYTF
cdr3_nt: TGTGCCAGCAGCTCCCAGGGAATTCGGTATGGCTACACCTTC

d_call: TRBD1
j_call: TRBJ2-7
clone_size: -
v_call: TRBV7-6
cdr3_aa: CASSLVETGYEQYF
cdr3_nt: TGTGCCAGCAGCTTAGTCGAGACAGGGTACGAGCAGTACTTC

d_call: -
j_call: TRBJ1-1
clone_size: -
v_call: TRBV6-6
cdr3_aa: CASSYSRTGGEAFF
cdr3_nt: TGTGCCAGCAGTTACTCGCGAACAGGCGGTGAAGCTTTCTTT

d_call: TRBD2
j_call: TRBJ2-7
clone_size: -
v_call: TRBV7-9
cdr3_aa: CASSLLAGGNYEQYF
cdr3_nt: TGTGCCAGCAGCCTCCTAGCGGGGGGTAACTACGAGCAGTACTTC

d_call: -
j_call: TRBJ2-7
clone_size: -
v_call: TRBV4-3
cdr3_aa: CASSQDPRSSSYEQYF
cdr3_nt: TGCGCCAGCAGCCAAGATCCCCGTTCCAGCTCCTACGAGCAGTACTTC

d_call: -
j_call: TRBJ2-7
clone_size: -
v_call: TRBV7-2
cdr3_aa: CASSPFGSEQYF
cdr3_nt: TGTGCCAGCAGCCCGTTCGGGAGCGAGCAGTACTTC

d_call: -
j_call: TRBJ2-5
clone_size: -
v_call: TRBV11-2
cdr3_aa: CASSTQETQYF
cdr3_nt: TGTGCCAGCAGCACTCAAGAGACCCAGTACTTC

d_call: -
j_call: TRBJ2-1
clone_size: -
v_call: TRBV11-2
cdr3_aa: CASSSSFGGGEQFF
cdr3_nt: TGTGCCAGCAGCTCCTCTTTTGGAGGAGGAGAGCAGTTCTTC

d_call: TRBD1
j_call: TRBJ1-5
clone_size: -
v_call: TRBV7-2
cdr3_aa: CASSRHRDRDDQPQHF
cdr3_nt: TGTGCCAGCAGTCGACACCGGGACAGGGATGATCAGCCCCAGCATTTT

d_call: -
j_call: TRBJ1-2
clone_size: -
v_call: TRBV7-2
cdr3_aa: CAITRAWRQSYGYTF
cdr3_nt: TGTGCCATCACCCGAGCGTGGAGGCAGTCGTATGGCTACACCTTC

d_call: -
j_call: TRBJ2-5
clone_size: -
v_call: TRBV6-5
cdr3_aa: CASSYSYRQETQYF
cdr3_nt: TGTGCCAGCAGTTACTCGTACAGACAAGAGACCCAGTACTTC

d_call: TRBD2
j_call: TRBJ2-5
clone_size: -
v_call: TRBV2
cdr3_aa: CASSERGSGYQETQYF
cdr3_nt: TGTGCCAGCAGTGAAAGGGGTAGCGGGTACCAAGAGACCCAGTACTTC

d_call: -
j_call: TRBJ1-2
clone_size: -
v_call: TRBV6-1
cdr3_aa: CASSPGYRGGGYTF
cdr3_nt: TGTGCCAGCAGTCCGGGGTACCGGGGAGGTGGCTACACCTTC